A single sample gave rise to the 17 T cell receptor beta chains below, sequenced in a study of T-cell memory formation after mild COVID-19. TCRdb analysed the 5' RACE reads with MiXCR anew, one entry per CDR3 protein. The sample records 550,000 to 600,000 distinct CDR3 sequences, roughly 17% being singletons. The sample consisted of PBMCs or a T cell subset sorted from them (not recorded which). The source of these receptors is an adult woman who had mild COVID-19 (a few samples of this study predate the infection). Cell type and time point are not known.

This clonotype showed up just a few times. The genes are TRBV7-8 and TRBJ1-1, with a tentative D call TRBD1 (5 bases). Trimming left V 5 bases short and J 0 bases short, with 13 bases between. CDR3 length: 15 residues. Germline CDR1 reads SGHVS; CDR2 reads FQNEAQ. DNA for the CDR3: TGTGCCAGCAGCCCGACCGACAGCCTGAACACTGAAGCTTTCTTT. Protein product: CASSPTDSLNTEAFF.

This clonotype was picked up a small number of times. The chain uses TRBV4-3 and TRBJ2-7, with D perhaps TRBD2 (5 bases). CDR1 LGHNA and CDR2 YSLEER come from the germline V gene. V gave up 0 bases and J gave up 4 bases, with 28 bases separating them. This CDR3 is built from 20 residues. CDR3 in DNA: TGCGCCAGCAGCCAAGATAAGCTAGCTCCCGACGCGGGTTGGATGTACGAGCAGTACTTC. It yields the protein CASSQDKLAPDAGWMYEQYF.

The chain carries TRBV12-3 or TRBV12-4 and TRBJ2-1; 10 nucleotides line up with TRBD2. With V trimmed by 3 bases and J by 1 base, 3 bases remained unmatched. The CDR3 length is 16 residues. CDR3 DNA sequence: TGTGCCAGCAGTTTTCGAGCGGGAGGGTCCTACAATGAGCAGTTCTTC. Translation gives CASSFRAGGSYNEQFF.

This rearrangement joins TRBV5-1 to TRBJ2-7; D remains ambiguous. The V gene's germline CDR1 is SGHRS and CDR2 YFSETQ. Trimming stripped 4 bases from V and 2 bases from J, with 10 bases between. The CDR3 contains 13 residues. CDR3 region: CASSPIDPYEQYF. The DNA of the CDR3 is TGCGCCAGCAGCCCCATCGATCCCTACGAGCAGTACTTC.

This clonotype showed up just a few times. The chain uses TRBV9 and TRBJ2-6; D remains unclear. The CDR3 spans 14 residues. Trimming took off 3 bases at V and 11 bases at J, with 15 bases between the two ends. Germline assignment: CDR1 SGDLS and CDR2 YYNGEE. The CDR3 region is CASSGRTPKDVLTF. The CDR3 DNA reads as TGTGCCAGCAGCGGACGGACCCCAAAGGACGTCCTGACTTTC. Looking up the rest from reference TRBV9 and TRBJ2-6 gives the full variable domain: DSGVTQTPKHLITATGQRVTLRCSPRSGDLSVYWYQQSLDQGLQFLIQYYNGEERAKGNILERFSAQQFPDLHSELNLSSLELGDSALYFCASSGRTPKDVLTFGAGSRLTVL.

In this sample, this clonotype turned up a few times. V is TRBV10-3 and J is TRBJ2-5, with D uncertain. V lost 4 bases, J lost 3 bases, and 12 bases lay in between. The CDR3 contains 14 residues. In germline, CDR1 is ENHRY, CDR2 SYGVKD. This chain's CDR3 is CAISVSTLEETQYF. In DNA, the CDR3 is TGTGCCATCAGTGTTAGTACGCTGGAAGAGACCCAGTACTTC.

The V and J genes are TRBV7-9 and TRBJ2-1; D is tentatively TRBD1 or TRBD2 (5 bases each). V was clipped by 4 bases and J by 1 base, with 14 bases between them. The CDR3 extends over 16 amino acids. In germline, CDR1 is SEHNR, CDR2 FQNEAQ (reference sequence). In nucleotides, the CDR3 is TGTGCCAGCAGCTCACTTCCCGGGGCTTCCTACAATGAGCAGTTCTTC. It is translated as CASSSLPGASYNEQFF.

Concerning this clonotype: An end of the junction differs from the germline gene, which may be a read error. The V call is TRBV4-1, the J call TRBJ2-2; D is perhaps TRBD2 (5 bases). Germline values: CDR1 MGHRA, CDR2 YSYEKL. CDR3 length equals 19 residues. CDR3 in amino acids: CASSPGPGNTPGNPGELFF. In DNA form, the CDR3 reads TGCGCCAGCAGCCCCGGTCCCGGGAACACTCCGGGGAACCCCGGGGAGCTGTTTTTT.

Written as DNA, the CDR3 is TGCGCCAGCAGCTTGGCCCGGCGACAGTGGGGTAACTATGGCTACACCTTC. This sequence encodes CASSLARRQWGNYGYTF. V is TRBV5-1 and J is TRBJ1-2; the D gene is possibly TRBD1 (5 bases). Per germline, CDR1 SGHRS and CDR2 YFSETQ. Deletions cut 0 bases from V and 1 base from J, with 16 bases between. The CDR3 consists of 17 residues.

This clonotype was counted a few times. The chain uses TRBV6-1 and TRBJ1-1; tentative D call: TRBD1 (5 bases). CDR1 and CDR2 from the germline V gene are MNHNS and SASEGT. Trimming cost V 3 bases and J 1 base, with 18 bases left between them. The CDR3 has 17 residues. CDR3 residues: CASSEGREFYGNTEAFF. CDR3 coding DNA: TGTGCCAGCAGTGAGGGCAGGGAGTTTTATGGGAACACTGAAGCTTTCTTT.

J is TRBJ2-3 and V is TRBV9; a possible D gene is TRBD1 (6 bases). CDR3 length equals 17 residues. V gave up 3 bases and J gave up 1 base, with 18 bases separating them. CDR1 is SGDLS and CDR2 is YYNGEE in the germline V gene. In nucleotides, the CDR3 is TGTGCCAGCAGCGCCCGAGAACAGGGTTACGGCACAGATACGCAGTATTTT. Residues: CASSAREQGYGTDTQYF.

This clonotype was seen many times. The V gene is TRBV7-2, the J gene TRBJ2-4; D gene ambiguous. Germline V gene sequence: CDR1 SGHTA, CDR2 FQGNSA. This CDR3 has 13 residues. V was cut by 3 bases and J by 8 bases, with 11 bases left in between. CDR3 in amino acids: CASSFSGWDIQYF. CDR3 DNA: TGTGCCAGCAGCTTTTCGGGTTGGGACATTCAGTACTTC.

This clonotype occurred many times. The germline gene is not matched at one end of the junction; a read error may be the cause. The gene calls are TRBV7-2 and TRBJ2-7; 9 nucleotides line up with TRBD1. This CDR3 has 14 amino acids. Germline loops: CDR1 SGHTA, CDR2 FQGNSA. The CDR3 DNA is TGCGCCAGCAGCTTGGGGACAGGGACCTACGAGCAGTACTTC. Its protein product is CASSLGTGTYEQYF.

The V gene is TRBV3-1, the J gene TRBJ1-2; TRBD1 is a possible D gene (5 bases). CDR3 size: 13 residues. Germline V lookup: CDR1 LGHDT, CDR2 YNNKEL (reference sequence). The V and J ends lost 4 bases and 8 bases respectively, with 14 bases between them. The CDR3 region has the DNA TGTGCCAGCAGCCCTCGGTGGGGGAGCGGCTACACCTTC. It is translated as CASSPRWGSGYTF.

The chain is built from TRBV19 and TRBJ1-5; no clear D gene. With 7 bases removed from V and 0 bases from J, the gap between germline ends came to 19 bases. Germline lookup yields CDR1 LNHDA and CDR2 SQIVND (reference sequence). The CDR3 has 17 amino acids. CDR3 coding DNA: TGTGCCAGTACACGGATCCGCGGGGATAATAGCAATCAGCCCCAGCATTTT. Amino acid sequence: CASTRIRGDNSNQPQHF.

V and J are TRBV12-3 or TRBV12-4 and TRBJ2-2, with D perhaps matching TRBD1 or TRBD2 (6 bases each). Trimming took off 6 bases at V and 4 bases at J, with 15 bases between the two ends. The CDR3 consists of 15 residues. CDR3 sequence: CASSPGRGGTGELFF. The DNA of the CDR3 is TGTGCCAGCAGCCCCGGGAGAGGGGGCACCGGGGAGCTGTTTTTT.

This clonotype occurred a few times. V and J are TRBV7-9 and TRBJ2-3, with unresolved D. The V end lost 4 bases, the J end lost 6 bases, and 8 bases lay between the germline ends. The CDR3 runs to 12 residues. Germline CDR1 reads SEHNR; CDR2 reads FQNEAQ (reference sequence). Here the CDR3 DNA reads TGTGCCAGCAGCTCCATTGGGGATACGCAGTATTTT. Translating gives CASSSIGDTQYF.